Reported below is one TCR beta chain. Its antigen is not known. Sequencing was performed with immunoSEQ multiplex PCR; in TCRdb, only in-frame clones are kept and a portion is missing. The sample has about 46,000 clones, roughly 72% seen once. Subsequent to a culture period of around eleven days, CD4+ T cells were isolated. This individual tested PCR-positive for SARS-CoV-2 infection between March and December 2020. The data stem from a study of vaccination effects on CD4 cells after COVID-19. Study-level information: After expansion with viral peptide pools in the ViraFEST assay, antigen-specific CD4+ T cells were sequenced. Sample provision by two convalescent patients occurred 16 days and one week before vaccination. Study-wide results and caveats: Marked clonal contraction of infection- and vaccine-induced clones was seen late after vaccination.

This specimen consisted of CD4+ T cells from PBMCs cultured without peptide, obtained before COVID-19 vaccination. This TCR was sampled from a human donor who had a prior SARS-CoV-2 infection.

The CDR3 protein is CASSPGGFPGLAQETQYF. As DNA, the CDR3 is TGTGCCAGCAGCCCGGGAGGGTTCCCAGGACTGGCACAGGAGACCCAGTACTTC. The rearrangement joins TRBV11-3 to TRBJ2-5, with 8 bases identical to TRBD2. J was trimmed by 5 bases and V by 5 bases; bases with no gene match: 19. From germline, CDR1 is SGHNT and CDR2 YENEEA. There are 18 residues in the CDR3. The whole variable domain, remainder taken from reference TRBV11-3 and TRBJ2-5, is EAGVVQSPRYKIIEKKQPVAFWCNPISGHNTLYWYLQNLGQGPELLIRYENEEAVDDSQLPKDRFSAERLKGVDSTLKIQPAELGDSAVYLCASSPGGFPGLAQETQYFGPGTRLLVL.